Only a few counts were recorded for the clone carrying this T cell receptor (beta chain). Its antigen is not known. V was cut by 5 bases and J by 8 bases, with 14 bases left in between. The CDR3 is 13 amino acids. CDR1 SGHTA and CDR2 FQGNSA come from the germline V gene. In TCRdb, the 5' RACE reads were re-called with MiXCR into one record per CDR3 protein. The sample yields roughly 320,000 distinct CDR3 sequences, about 10% seen once. The data derive from a study of T cells after yellow fever vaccination. Regarding the study as a whole: Some clonotypes, a small share, were shared between CD4 and CD8 compartments.

This TCR came from a man between 18 and 35 years old who received the YFV17D yellow fever vaccine. The sample consisted of CD4+ T cells sorted from PBMCs, taken 45 days after the yellow fever booster vaccination. The chain recombines TRBV7-2 with TRBJ2-3; D possibly corresponds to TRBD2 (6 bases). This CDR3 reads CASSLVTRGTQYF. The CDR3 coding sequence is TGTGCCAGCAGCCTCGTGACTAGGGGTACGCAGTATTTT.